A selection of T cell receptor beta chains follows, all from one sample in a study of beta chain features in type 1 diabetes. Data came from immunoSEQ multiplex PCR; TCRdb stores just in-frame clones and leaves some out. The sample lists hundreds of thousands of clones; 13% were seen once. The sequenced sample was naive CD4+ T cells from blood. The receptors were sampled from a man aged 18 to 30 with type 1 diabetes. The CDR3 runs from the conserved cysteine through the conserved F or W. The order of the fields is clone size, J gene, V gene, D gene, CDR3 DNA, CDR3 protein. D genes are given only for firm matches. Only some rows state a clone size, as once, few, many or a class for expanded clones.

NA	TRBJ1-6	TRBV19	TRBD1	TGTGCCAGTAGTATAGATCCCCCCGTACAGGGGTTATGGTATAATTCACCCCTCCACTTT	CASSIDPPVQGLWYNSPLHF
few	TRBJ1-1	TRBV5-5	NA	TGTGCCAGCAGCTTGGAAGGGAACACTGAAGCTTTCTTT	CASSLEGNTEAFF
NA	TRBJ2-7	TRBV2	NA	TGTGCCAGCAGCCAGGGGAGGAGCGGGGTACGCTACGAGCAGTACTTC	CASSQGRSGVRYEQYF
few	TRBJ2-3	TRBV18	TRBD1	TGTGCCAGCCTCGGACAGGGAGAGGATACGCAGTATTTT	CASLGQGEDTQYF
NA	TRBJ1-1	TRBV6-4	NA	TGTGCCAGCAGTGACGGCTGGGGGCCCAGCACTGAAGCTTTCTTT	CASSDGWGPSTEAFF
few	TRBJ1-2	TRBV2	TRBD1	TGTGCCAGCAGCCGGGACAGGGGGCCACTCGGTGGCTACACCTTC	CASSRDRGPLGGYTF
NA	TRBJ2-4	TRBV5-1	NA	TGCGCCAGCAGCGCCTCAGGGCACATTCAGTACTTC	CASSASGHIQYF
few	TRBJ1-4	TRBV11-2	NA	TGTGCCAGCAGCTTACTCAGGGCCGGTGAAAAACTGTTTTTT	CASSLLRAGEKLFF
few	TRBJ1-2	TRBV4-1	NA	TGCGCCAGCAGCCAACCCATGGAGGGTTTCTACACCTTC	CASSQPMEGFYTF
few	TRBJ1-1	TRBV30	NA	TGTGCCAGCATAGGACAGCTGAACACTGAAGCTTTCTTT	CASIGQLNTEAFF
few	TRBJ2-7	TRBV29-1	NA	TGCAGCGTGCAGACAGCGCCCTACGAGCAGTACTTC	CSVQTAPYEQYF
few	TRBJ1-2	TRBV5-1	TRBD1	TGCGCCAGCAGCTTGAATCCGGGGACAGGCGGCGATGGCTACACCTTC	CASSLNPGTGGDGYTF
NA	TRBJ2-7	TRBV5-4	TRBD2	TGTGCCAGCAGCTTGGTGGGGCGGGGGAGCTCCTACGAGCAGTACTTC	CASSLVGRGSSYEQYF
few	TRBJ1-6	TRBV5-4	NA	TGTGCCAGCAGCTTATCTGGGAGGAGCAATTCACCCCTCCACTTT	CASSLSGRSNSPLHF
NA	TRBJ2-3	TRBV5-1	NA	TGCGCCAGCAGCTTGGCCTACTCCGATACGCAGTATTTT	CASSLAYSDTQYF
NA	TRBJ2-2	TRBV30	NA	TGTGCCTGGAGCCCCACGAACACCGGGGAGCTGTTTTTT	CAWSPTNTGELFF
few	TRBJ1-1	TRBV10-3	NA	TGTGCCATCAGCAAACAGGGCGACACTGAAGCTTTCTTT	CAISKQGDTEAFF
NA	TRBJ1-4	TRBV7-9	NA	TGTGCCAGCAGCGCATCCGGGGCCGAGGGGGAAAAACTGTTTTTT	CASSASGAEGEKLFF
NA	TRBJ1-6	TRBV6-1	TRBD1	TGTGCCAGCACCGAACAGGGGGCGAGTTCACCCCTCCACTTT	CASTEQGASSPLHF
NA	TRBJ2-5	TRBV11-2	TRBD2	TGTGCCAGCAGAAGCGGGGAACAAGAGACCCAGTACTTC	CASRSGEQETQYF
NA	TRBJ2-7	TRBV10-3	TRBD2	TGTGCCACAGGGACTAGCGGGGAGGAGCAGTACTTC	CATGTSGEEQYF
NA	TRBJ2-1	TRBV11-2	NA	TGTGCCAGCAGCTTAGGCCAGAGCGGCTACAATGAGCAGTTCTTC	CASSLGQSGYNEQFF
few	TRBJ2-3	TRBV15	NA	TGTGCCACCAGCAGAGGTCTACCATTTGTGGAAGATACGCAGTATTTT	CATSRGLPFVEDTQYF
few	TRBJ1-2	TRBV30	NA	TGTGCCGAGAGGGGGGCAGGCCCAGTCTATGGCTACACCTTC	CAERGAGPVYGYTF
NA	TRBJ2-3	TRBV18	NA	TGTGCCAGCTCTAGGAGCAACACAGATACGCAGTATTTT	CASSRSNTDTQYF
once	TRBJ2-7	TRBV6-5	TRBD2	TGTGCCAGCAGTAGCGGGGGCGAGAGTAGCTACGAGCAGTACTTC	CASSSGGESSYEQYF
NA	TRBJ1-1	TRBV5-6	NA	TGTGCCAGCAGCTTCGGGGAGGGCACTGAAGCTTTCTTT	CASSFGEGTEAFF
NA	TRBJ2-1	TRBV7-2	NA	TGTGCCAGCACCTCCCAGGGGGGGCCAGGGAATGAGCAGTTCTTC	CASTSQGGPGNEQFF
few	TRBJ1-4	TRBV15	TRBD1	TGTGCCACCAGCGTAAGGACAGGGAATGAAAAACTGTTTTTT	CATSVRTGNEKLFF
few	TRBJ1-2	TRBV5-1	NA	TGCGCCAGCAGCCCTTCTGGAGAAGACTATGGCTACACCTTC	CASSPSGEDYGYTF
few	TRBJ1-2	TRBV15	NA	TGTGCCACCAGCAGAGTATTTGAAAACTATGGCTACACCTTC	CATSRVFENYGYTF
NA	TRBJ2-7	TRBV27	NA	TGTGCCAGCAGTTTGAATCACGGACAGCTCTACGAGCAGTACTTC	CASSLNHGQLYEQYF
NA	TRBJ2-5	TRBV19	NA	TGTGCCAGTAGTATAGGCGGGGGCATAGAGACCCAGTACTTC	CASSIGGGIETQYF
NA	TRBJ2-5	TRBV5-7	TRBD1	TGTGCCAGCAGCTTTCACCGGGACAGGGGGCAACAAGAGACCCAGTACTTC	CASSFHRDRGQQETQYF
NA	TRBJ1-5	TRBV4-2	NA	TGTGCCAGCAGCCAAGATCTGGTGACAGGTAATCAGCCCCAGCATTTT	CASSQDLVTGNQPQHF
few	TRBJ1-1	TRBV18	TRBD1	TGTGCCAGCTCACCACAGGACAGGGTACCCCCGGACACTGAAGCTTTCTTT	CASSPQDRVPPDTEAFF
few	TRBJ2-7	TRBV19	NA	TGTGCCAGTATGGCCGGGACGGCCTCCTACGAGCAGTACTTC	CASMAGTASYEQYF
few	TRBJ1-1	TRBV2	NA	TGTGCCAGCGTCGCAGGGATGAGATTGACTGAAGCTTTCTTT	CASVAGMRLTEAFF
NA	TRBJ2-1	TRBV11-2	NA	TGTGCCAGCAGCGCCCGGGGTAGGGCTAGGAAGGGCGGTGAGCAGTTCTTC	CASSARGRARKGGEQFF
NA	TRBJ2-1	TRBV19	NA	TGTGCCAGTACCGAGGGACTCCCCAACAATGAGCAGTTCTTC	CASTEGLPNNEQFF
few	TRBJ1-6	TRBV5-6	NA	TGTGCCAGCAGCTTGGTCTCGGGAGGGAGCAATTCACCCCTCCACTTT	CASSLVSGGSNSPLHF
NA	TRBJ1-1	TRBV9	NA	TGTGCCAGCAGCGTAGGAGGGTATGGGACCCTTTCTGAAGCTTTCTTT	CASSVGGYGTLSEAFF
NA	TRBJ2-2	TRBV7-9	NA	TGTGCCAGCAGCTTAGACAGGGTCGGGGAGCTGTTTTTT	CASSLDRVGELFF
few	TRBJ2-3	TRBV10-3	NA	TGTGCCATCAGTTCGACCACAGATACGCAGTATTTT	CAISSTTDTQYF
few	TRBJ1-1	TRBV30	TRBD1	TGTGCCTGGAGTCCTCGACAGGGGAACACTGAAGCTTTCTTT	CAWSPRQGNTEAFF
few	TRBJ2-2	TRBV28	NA	TGTGCCAGCAGTGCGCTGGATGGCACCGGGGAGCTGTTTTTT	CASSALDGTGELFF
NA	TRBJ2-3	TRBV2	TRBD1	TGTGCCAGCGCCGGGACAGGGTTCGCAGATACGCAGTATTTT	CASAGTGFADTQYF
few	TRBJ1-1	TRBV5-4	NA	TGTGCCAGCAGCTCCGGGACACCGTATAAGTTGAAGGACACTGAAGCTTTCTTT	CASSSGTPYKLKDTEAFF